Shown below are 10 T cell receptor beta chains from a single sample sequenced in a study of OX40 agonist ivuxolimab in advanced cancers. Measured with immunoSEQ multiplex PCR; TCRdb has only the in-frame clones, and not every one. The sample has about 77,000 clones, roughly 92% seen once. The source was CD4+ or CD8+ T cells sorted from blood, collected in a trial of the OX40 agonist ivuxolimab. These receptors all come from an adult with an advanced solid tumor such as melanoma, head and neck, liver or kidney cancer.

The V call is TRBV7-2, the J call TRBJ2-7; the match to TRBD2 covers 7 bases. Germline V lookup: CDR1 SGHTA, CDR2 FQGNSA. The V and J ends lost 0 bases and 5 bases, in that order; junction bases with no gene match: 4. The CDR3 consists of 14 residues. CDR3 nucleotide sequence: TGTGCCAGCAGCTTAGCGGGAGGGATGGACGAGCAGTACTTC. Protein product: CASSLAGGMDEQYF. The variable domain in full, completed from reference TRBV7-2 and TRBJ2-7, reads GAGVSQSPSNKVTEKGKDVELRCDPISGHTALYWYRQSLGQGLEFLIYFQGNSAPDKSGLPSDRFSAERTGGSVSTLTIQRTQQEDSAVYLCASSLAGGMDEQYFGPGTRLTVT.

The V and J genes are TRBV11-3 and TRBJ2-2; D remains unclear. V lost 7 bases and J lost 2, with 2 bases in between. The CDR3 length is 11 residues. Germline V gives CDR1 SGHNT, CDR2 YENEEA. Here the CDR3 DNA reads TGTGCCAGCACCAACACCGGGGAGCTGTTTTTT. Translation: CASTNTGELFF.

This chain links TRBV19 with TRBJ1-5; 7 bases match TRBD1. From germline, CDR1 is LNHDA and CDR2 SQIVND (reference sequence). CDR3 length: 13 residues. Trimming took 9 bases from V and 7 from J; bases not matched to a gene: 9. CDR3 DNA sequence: TGTGCCAGCGGAAGACAGGGAGGACAGCCCCAGCATTTT. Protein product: CASGRQGGQPQHF. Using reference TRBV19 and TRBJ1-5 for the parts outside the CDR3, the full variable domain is DGGITQSPKYLFRKEGQNVTLSCEQNLNHDAMYWYRQDPGQGLRLIYYSQIVNDFQKGDIAEGYSVSREKKESFPLTVTSAQKNPTAFYLCASGRQGGQPQHFGDGTRLSIL.

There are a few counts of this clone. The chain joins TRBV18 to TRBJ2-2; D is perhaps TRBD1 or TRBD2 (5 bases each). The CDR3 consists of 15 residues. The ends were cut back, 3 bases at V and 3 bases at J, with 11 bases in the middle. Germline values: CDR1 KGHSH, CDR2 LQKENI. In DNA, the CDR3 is TGTGCCAGCTCACCCGGGACCCATCACACCGGGGAGCTGTTTTTT. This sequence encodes CASSPGTHHTGELFF.

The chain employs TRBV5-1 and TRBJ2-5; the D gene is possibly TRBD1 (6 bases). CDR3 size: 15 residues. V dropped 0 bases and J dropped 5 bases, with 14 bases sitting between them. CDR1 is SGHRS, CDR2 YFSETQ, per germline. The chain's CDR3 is CASSLVPGTYETQYF. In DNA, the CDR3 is TGCGCCAGCAGCTTGGTACCCGGGACATATGAGACCCAGTACTTC.

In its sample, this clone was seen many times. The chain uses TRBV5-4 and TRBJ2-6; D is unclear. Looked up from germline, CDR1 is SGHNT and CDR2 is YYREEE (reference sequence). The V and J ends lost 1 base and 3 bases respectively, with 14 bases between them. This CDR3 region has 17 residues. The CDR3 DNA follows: TGTGCCAGCAGCTTGCAAGCTTCCGTCTATGGGGCCAACGTCCTGACTTTC. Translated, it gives CASSLQASVYGANVLTF.

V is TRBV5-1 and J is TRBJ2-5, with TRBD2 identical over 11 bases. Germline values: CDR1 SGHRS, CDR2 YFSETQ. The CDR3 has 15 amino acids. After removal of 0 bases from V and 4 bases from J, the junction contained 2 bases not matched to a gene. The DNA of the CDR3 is TGCGCCAGCAGCTTGGCCGGACTAGCGGGAGAGACCCAGTACTTC. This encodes CASSLAGLAGETQYF.

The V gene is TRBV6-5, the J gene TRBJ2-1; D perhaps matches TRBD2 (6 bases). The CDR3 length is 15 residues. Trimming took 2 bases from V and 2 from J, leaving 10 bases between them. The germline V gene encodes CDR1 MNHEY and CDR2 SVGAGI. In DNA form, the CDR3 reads TGTGCCAGCAGTTACCGGGGGTCTGCCTACAATGAGCAGTTCTTC. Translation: CASSYRGSAYNEQFF.

CDR3 sequence (DNA): TGTGCCAGCAGCGTCGAACAGGTCACAGATACGCAGTATTTT. It specifies CASSVEQVTDTQYF. This sequence joins TRBV9 and TRBJ2-3; a weak D match, TRBD1 (5 bases). Trimming took 2 bases from V and 2 from J, leaving 9 bases between them. The V gene's germline CDR1 is SGDLS and CDR2 YYNGEE. CDR3 length equals 14 residues.

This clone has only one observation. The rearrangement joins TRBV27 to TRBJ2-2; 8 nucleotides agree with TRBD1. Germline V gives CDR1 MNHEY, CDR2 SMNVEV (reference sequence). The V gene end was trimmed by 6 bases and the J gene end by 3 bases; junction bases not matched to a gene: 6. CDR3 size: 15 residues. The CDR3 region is CASRRQGTYTGELFF. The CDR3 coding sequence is TGTGCCAGCAGAAGACAGGGGACCTACACCGGGGAGCTGTTTTTT.